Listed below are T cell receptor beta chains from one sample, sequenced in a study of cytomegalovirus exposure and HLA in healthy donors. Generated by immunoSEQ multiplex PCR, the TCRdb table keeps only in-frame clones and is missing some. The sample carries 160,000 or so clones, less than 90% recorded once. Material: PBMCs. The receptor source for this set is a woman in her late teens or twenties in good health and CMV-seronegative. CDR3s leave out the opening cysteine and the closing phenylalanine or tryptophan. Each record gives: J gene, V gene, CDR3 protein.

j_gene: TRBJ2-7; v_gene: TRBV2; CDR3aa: ASSLLGLIPYEQY
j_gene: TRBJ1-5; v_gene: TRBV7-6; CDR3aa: ASSPSGQPQH
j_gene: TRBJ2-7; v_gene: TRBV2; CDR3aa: ASSETYFFSGEQY
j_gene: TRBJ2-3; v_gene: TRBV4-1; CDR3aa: ASSHASGRLIDTQY
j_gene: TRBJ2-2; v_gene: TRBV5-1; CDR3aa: ASSFLAGNTGELF
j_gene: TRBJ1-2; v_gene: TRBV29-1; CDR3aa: SAYNYGYT
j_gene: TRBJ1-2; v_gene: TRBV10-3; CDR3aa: AISEIRRINGYT
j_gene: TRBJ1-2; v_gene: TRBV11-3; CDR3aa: ASSSRRRENYGYT
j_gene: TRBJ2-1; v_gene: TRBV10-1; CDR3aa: ASSRGMWNNEQF
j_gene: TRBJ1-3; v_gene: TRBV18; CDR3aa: ASPLEQTRSGNTIY
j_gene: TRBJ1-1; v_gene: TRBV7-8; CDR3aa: ASSPSTQGTEAF
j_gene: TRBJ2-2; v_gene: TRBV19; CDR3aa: ASSIDSGLGTGELF
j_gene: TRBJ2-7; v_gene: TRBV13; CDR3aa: ASSPGQAYEEQY
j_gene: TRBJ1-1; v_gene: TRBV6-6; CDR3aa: ASSYAVNTEAF
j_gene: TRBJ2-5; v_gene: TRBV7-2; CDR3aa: ASSLGLAGYGETQY
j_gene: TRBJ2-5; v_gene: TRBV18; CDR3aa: ASSPRPDTQETQY
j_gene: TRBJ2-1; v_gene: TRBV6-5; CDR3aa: ASSYSPGGSYNEQF
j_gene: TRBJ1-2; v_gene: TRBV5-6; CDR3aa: ASSSGGVASAGYT
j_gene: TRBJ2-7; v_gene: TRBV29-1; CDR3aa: SVEEGGSYEQY
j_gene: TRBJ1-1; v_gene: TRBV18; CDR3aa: ASSPFGTANTEAF
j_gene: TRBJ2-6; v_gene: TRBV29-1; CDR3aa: SARRGGESNVLT
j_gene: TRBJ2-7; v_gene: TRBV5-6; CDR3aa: ASSLMRLATYEQY
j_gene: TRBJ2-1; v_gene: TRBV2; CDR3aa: ASPYPASGASSYNEQF
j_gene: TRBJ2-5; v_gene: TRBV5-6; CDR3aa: ASSLFGQPRRGTQY
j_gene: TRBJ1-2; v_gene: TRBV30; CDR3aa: AWGWDRGDPYPGYT
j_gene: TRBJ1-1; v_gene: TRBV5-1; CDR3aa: ASSLGDTEAF
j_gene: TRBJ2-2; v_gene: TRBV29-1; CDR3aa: SRSGGSGELF
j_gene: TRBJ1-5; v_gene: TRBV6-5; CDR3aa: ASSLRGAGNQPQH
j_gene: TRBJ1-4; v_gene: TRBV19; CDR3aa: ASSNPPMLREKLF
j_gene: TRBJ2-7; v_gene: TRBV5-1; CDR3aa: ASSTGTGPPYEQY
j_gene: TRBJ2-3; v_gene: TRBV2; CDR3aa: ASSPDRGLFWTDTQY
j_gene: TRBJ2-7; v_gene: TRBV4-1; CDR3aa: ASSQVAGASYEQY
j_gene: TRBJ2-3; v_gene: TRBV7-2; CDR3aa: ASSETGLTSTDTQY
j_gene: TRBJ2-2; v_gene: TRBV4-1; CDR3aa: ASSPLPGIPNTGELF
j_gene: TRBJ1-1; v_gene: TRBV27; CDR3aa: ASTPSQGELGTEAF
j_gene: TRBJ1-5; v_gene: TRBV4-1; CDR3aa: ASRPTGFGQPQH
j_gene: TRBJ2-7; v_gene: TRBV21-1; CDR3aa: ASSKGVAGGPDEQY
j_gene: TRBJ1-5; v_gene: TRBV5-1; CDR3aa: ASSLGTGDQPQH
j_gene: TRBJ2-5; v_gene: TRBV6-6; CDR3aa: AHWDRRETQY
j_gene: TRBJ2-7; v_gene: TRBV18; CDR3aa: ASSPTGVEQY
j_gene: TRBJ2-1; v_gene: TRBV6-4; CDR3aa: ASSWGGVTLNEQF